The subject of this entry is one TCR beta chain. Antigen: not known. The CDR3 loop spans 12 amino acids. Germline-derived CDR1 and CDR2 are SNHLY and FYNNEI. The germline V and J ends were trimmed by 4 bases and 6 bases, with 9 bases remaining between them. The data are from a study of T cell responses to AZD1222 COVID-19 vaccine. Study-level findings and limits: Spike-specific TCR breadth and depth rose after two AZD1222 doses. Baseline serostatus was positive in only 5 to 7 AZD1222 recipients. CD4 TCRs associated with vaccination spanned spike, dominating at 160-218 and 743-854. Possibly, clonal diversity was underestimated; donors were largely white British and included more females.

Generated by immunoSEQ multiplex PCR, the TCRdb table keeps only in-frame clones and is missing some. Of 150,000 or so clones listed, roughly nine tenths are singletons. This specimen consisted of peripheral blood, obtained on day 0 of MenACWY control vaccination. The chain joins TRBV2 to TRBJ1-1; D is unclear. The TCR comes from an adult in good health. The CDR3 loop reads CASSAESPEAFF. The DNA for the CDR3 is TGTGCCAGCAGTGCAGAGAGTCCTGAAGCTTTCTTT. Filled out from reference TRBV2 and TRBJ1-1, the complete variable domain reads EPEVTQTPSHQVTQMGQEVILRCVPISNHLYFYWYRQILGQKVEFLVSFYNNEISEKSEIFDDQFSVERPDGSNFTLKIRSTKLEDSAMYFCASSAESPEAFFGQGTRLTVV.